This is a list of T cell receptor beta chains from one sample in a study of blood T cell repertoires in COVID-19. The table came from immunoSEQ multiplex PCR; TCRdb's copy has only in-frame clones and leaves some out. The sample carries roughly 380,000 clones, 87% recorded once. The sample was PBMCs or T cells enriched from blood (not recorded which). Receptors were obtained from a woman in her 30s who had recovered from COVID-19. CDR3s include the opening cysteine and the closing phenylalanine or tryptophan. Fields, in order: V gene, J gene, clone size, CDR3 length, CDR3 protein. Expanded clones get a size class; other rows say once, few or many, or leave the size out.

V: TRBV9
J: TRBJ1-6
size: NA
length: 15
CDR3: CASSPGAAYNSPLHF

V: TRBV6-4
J: TRBJ1-2
size: NA
length: 15
CDR3: CASSAGTAQGVGYTF

V: TRBV25-1
J: TRBJ1-2
size: few
length: 17
CDR3: CASSLEGDRGWIHGYTF

V: TRBV5-6
J: TRBJ2-3
size: NA
length: 15
CDR3: CASSLTSGGTDTQYF

V: TRBV11-2
J: TRBJ1-2
size: NA
length: 15
CDR3: CASSLGGLANYGYTF

V: TRBV28
J: TRBJ2-7
size: NA
length: 15
CDR3: CASSRDRAASHEQYF

V: TRBV29-1
J: TRBJ2-7
size: NA
length: 10
CDR3: CSALQDEQYF

V: TRBV6-5
J: TRBJ2-1
size: NA
length: 14
CDR3: CASLAGGSYNEQFF

V: TRBV30
J: TRBJ1-2
size: NA
length: 12
CDR3: CAWSVLRWGYTF

V: TRBV27
J: TRBJ2-5
size: once
length: 16
CDR3: CASRPGPLLYQETQYF

V: TRBV7-9
J: TRBJ1-4
size: NA
length: 14
CDR3: CASSSGQGSEKLFF

V: TRBV14
J: TRBJ2-1
size: NA
length: 18
CDR3: CASSQDPGLVGAYNEQFF

V: TRBV19
J: TRBJ1-2
size: once
length: 14
CDR3: CASSSGQGPYGYTF

V: TRBV27
J: TRBJ2-1
size: NA
length: 11
CDR3: CASSGYNEQFF

V: TRBV3-1/TRBV3-2
J: TRBJ1-2
size: NA
length: 17
CDR3: CASSPSGRTGGFYGYTF

V: TRBV2
J: TRBJ1-1
size: NA
length: 14
CDR3: CASSDSGGGAEAFF

V: TRBV19
J: TRBJ2-1
size: NA
length: 15
CDR3: CASSMWREFTDEQFF

V: TRBV28
J: TRBJ2-1
size: NA
length: 15
CDR3: CASSTAEGSYNEQFF

V: TRBV29-1
J: TRBJ1-2
size: NA
length: 14
CDR3: CSVEEGEGDHGYTF

V: TRBV6-5
J: TRBJ1-1
size: NA
length: 13
CDR3: CASRPRGRLVTFF

V: TRBV20-1
J: TRBJ2-3
size: NA
length: 14
CDR3: CSASPVSRTDTQYF

V: TRBV6-5
J: TRBJ2-7
size: NA
length: 16
CDR3: CASSYRLADFSYEQYF

V: TRBV28
J: TRBJ2-5
size: NA
length: 14
CDR3: CASSPGNRVETQYF

V: TRBV10-3
J: TRBJ2-7
size: NA
length: 15
CDR3: CAISESGTGDYEQYF

V: TRBV30
J: TRBJ1-1
size: once
length: 13
CDR3: CAWSVRPGTEAFF

V: TRBV11-2
J: TRBJ2-1
size: few
length: 14
CDR3: CASSISGGAHEQFF

V: TRBV4-1
J: TRBJ1-2
size: NA
length: 15
CDR3: CASSLRTGSNYGYTF

V: TRBV27
J: TRBJ2-3
size: NA
length: 16
CDR3: CASSLFLAGGTDTQYF

V: TRBV7-9
J: TRBJ2-7
size: NA
length: 15
CDR3: CASSLVAGGPYEQYF

V: TRBV19
J: TRBJ1-6
size: NA
length: 14
CDR3: CASSPGQRNSPLHF

V: TRBV5-6
J: TRBJ2-7
size: once
length: 15
CDR3: CASSHLQGNYYEQYF

V: TRBV18
J: TRBJ1-4
size: NA
length: 16
CDR3: CASSSAPRDQGEKLFF

V: TRBV7-6
J: TRBJ1-1
size: NA
length: 14
CDR3: CASSSTLGDTEAFF

V: TRBV28
J: TRBJ2-2
size: once
length: 14
CDR3: CASSLWTGHGELFF

V: TRBV29-1
J: TRBJ2-6
size: NA
length: 15
CDR3: CSATGGASGANVLTF

V: TRBV12-3/TRBV12-4
J: TRBJ1-1
size: NA
length: 13
CDR3: CASSFSDFTEAFF

V: TRBV5-1
J: TRBJ1-2
size: NA
length: 16
CDR3: CASSTSRTGEGYGYTF

V: TRBV5-8
J: TRBJ1-1
size: NA
length: 13
CDR3: CASSLTANTEAFF

V: TRBV6-5
J: TRBJ1-3
size: once
length: 15
CDR3: CASSAGQGTGNTIYF

V: TRBV23-1
J: TRBJ2-7
size: NA
length: 16
CDR3: CASSQSSARSSYEQYF

V: TRBV28
J: TRBJ2-5
size: NA
length: 11
CDR3: CASNGQETQYF

V: TRBV5-1
J: TRBJ1-2
size: once
length: 15
CDR3: CASSLGVRQMPGYTF

V: TRBV5-1
J: TRBJ1-5
size: NA
length: 13
CDR3: CASSLAGQQPQHF

V: TRBV5-6
J: TRBJ2-7
size: NA
length: 15
CDR3: CASSRQPGTTYEQYF

V: TRBV18
J: TRBJ1-2
size: NA
length: 13
CDR3: CASSQGQNYGYTF

V: TRBV27
J: TRBJ2-2
size: NA
length: 12
CDR3: CASSFRSGELFF

V: TRBV7-9
J: TRBJ2-1
size: NA
length: 15
CDR3: CASSPDRGRYNEQFF

V: TRBV7-9
J: TRBJ2-1
size: NA
length: 16
CDR3: CASSPYGGRSYNEQFF

V: TRBV4-2
J: TRBJ2-5
size: few
length: 15
CDR3: CASSQDRGGSETQYF

V: TRBV7-2
J: TRBJ1-5
size: NA
length: 15
CDR3: CASSLGGYSNQPQHF

V: TRBV7-8
J: TRBJ2-1
size: NA
length: 16
CDR3: CASSLAVGGAWDEQFF